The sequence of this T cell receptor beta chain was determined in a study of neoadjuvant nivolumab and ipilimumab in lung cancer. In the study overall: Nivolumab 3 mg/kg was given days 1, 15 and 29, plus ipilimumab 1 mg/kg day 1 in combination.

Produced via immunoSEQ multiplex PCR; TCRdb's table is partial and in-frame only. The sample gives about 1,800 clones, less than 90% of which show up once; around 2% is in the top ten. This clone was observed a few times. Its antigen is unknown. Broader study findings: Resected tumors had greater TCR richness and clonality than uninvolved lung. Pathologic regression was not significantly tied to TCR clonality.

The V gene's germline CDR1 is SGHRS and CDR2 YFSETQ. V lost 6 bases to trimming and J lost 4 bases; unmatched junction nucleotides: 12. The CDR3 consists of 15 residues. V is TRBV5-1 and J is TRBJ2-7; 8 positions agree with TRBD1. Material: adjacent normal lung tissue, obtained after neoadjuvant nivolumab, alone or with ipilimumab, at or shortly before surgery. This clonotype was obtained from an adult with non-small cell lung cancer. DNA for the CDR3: TGCGCCAGCATCCCTCCCGGACAGGGCCCATACGAGCAGTACTTC. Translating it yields CASIPPGQGPYEQYF.